The 22 T cell receptor beta chains reported below all come from one sample, sequenced in a study of PD-1 blockade in classical Hodgkin lymphoma. Generated by immunoSEQ multiplex PCR, the TCRdb table keeps only in-frame clones and is missing some. The sample contains tens of thousands of clones, around 64% of which appear only once. This sample's time point: cycle 4 day 1 (C4D1), after less than 7 weeks of nivolumab. Brentuximab vedotin exposure varied among the patients, all of whom had relapsed after autologous stem cell transplantation. The sample here was peripheral blood mononuclear cells (PBMCs), taken before the fourth cycle of nivolumab. These receptors all come from a human donor with classical Hodgkin lymphoma.

The chain is built from TRBV5-4 and TRBJ1-3; D is unresolved. This CDR3 is built from 14 residues. V was cut by 0 bases and J by 8 bases, with 12 bases left in between. CDR1 and CDR2 from the germline V gene are SGHNT and YYREEE (reference sequence). The CDR3 sequence is CASSLGRVDDTIYF. CDR3 DNA sequence: TGTGCCAGCAGCTTGGGACGGGTAGACGACACCATATATTTT.

The rearrangement joins TRBV5-1 to TRBJ2-3; 12 bases fit TRBD2. There are 16 residues in the CDR3. The V gene's germline CDR1 is SGHRS and CDR2 YFSETQ. The V and J ends lost 3 bases and 7 bases, in that order; junction bases with no gene match: 9. The CDR3 loop reads CASSSLAGGQRNTQYF. In DNA form, the CDR3 reads TGCGCCAGCAGCTCGCTAGCGGGGGGGCAGAGAAATACGCAGTATTTT.

This sequence joins TRBV5-1 and TRBJ2-7; D gene ambiguous. V was shortened by 0 bases and J by 7 bases, with 5 bases between the two germline ends. CDR1 and CDR2 (germline): SGHRS, YFSETQ. This CDR3 comprises 11 residues. The DNA for the CDR3 is TGCGCCAGCAGCTTGGGGGGAGAGCAGTACTTC. Amino acid sequence: CASSLGGEQYF. The entire variable domain, with the rest obtained from reference TRBV5-1 and TRBJ2-7, is as follows: KAGVTQTPRYLIKTRGQQVTLSCSPISGHRSVSWYQQTPGQGLQFLFEYFSETQRNKGNFPGRFSGRQFSNSRSEMNVSTLELGDSALYLCASSLGGEQYFGPGTRLTVT.

This rearrangement joins TRBV28 to TRBJ1-2; D ambiguous. The V gene lost 4 bases and the J gene lost 1 base, with 10 bases spanning the gap. The germline V gene has CDR1 MDHEN and CDR2 SYDVKM. CDR3 size: 14 residues. In DNA form, the CDR3 reads TGTGCCAGCAGTTCCGGACCGAGTAACTATGGCTACACCTTC. Amino acid sequence: CASSSGPSNYGYTF.

A note on this clone: Other DNA sequences from this sample encode an identical CDR3 as well. This chain uses TRBV28 with TRBJ1-2; D call uncertain. Germline-derived CDR1 and CDR2 are MDHEN and SYDVKM. Trimming removed 6 bases from V and 2 bases from J, with 10 bases in between. This CDR3 has 13 residues. The CDR3 region is CASSSQVNYGYTF. Here the CDR3 DNA reads TGTGCCAGCAGCTCTCAAGTGAACTATGGCTACACCTTC.

The rearrangement uses TRBV9 and TRBJ2-1; D not certain. Looked up from germline, CDR1 is SGDLS and CDR2 is YYNGEE. V dropped 3 bases and J dropped 0 bases, with 4 bases sitting between them. The CDR3 extends over 13 amino acids. In DNA form, the CDR3 reads TGTGCCAGCAGCGCGTTCTCCTACAATGAGCAGTTCTTC. Its protein product is CASSAFSYNEQFF.

The rearrangement joins TRBV11-2 to TRBJ1-2; 7 nucleotides agree with TRBD1. V shed 0 bases and J 8 bases; nucleotides not matched to a gene: 3. The CDR3 covers 13 residues. Germline CDR1 reads SGHAT; CDR2 reads FQNNGV. For the CDR3, the DNA is TGTGCCAGCAGCTTAGACAGGGGGGTCGGCTACACCTTC. Encoded protein: CASSLDRGVGYTF. Full variable domain (remainder filled in from reference TRBV11-2 and TRBJ1-2): EAGVAQSPRYKIIEKRQSVAFWCNPISGHATLYWYQQILGQGPKLLIQFQNNGVVDDSQLPKDRFSAERLKGVDSTLKIQPAKLEDSAVYLCASSLDRGVGYTFGSGTRLTVV.

CDR3 sequence: CASNTQAGMNTEAFF. The CDR3 DNA reads as TGTGCCAGCAATACGCAGGCGGGAATGAACACTGAAGCTTTCTTT. This rearrangement joins TRBV28 to TRBJ1-1, with D unclear. The CDR3 totals 15 residues. Germline CDR1 reads MDHEN; CDR2 reads SYDVKM. The V end was cut by 7 bases, the J end by 0 bases, with 15 bases between.

The V and J genes are TRBV5-4 and TRBJ2-5; D is perhaps TRBD1 (5 bases). The CDR3 totals 13 residues. Germline V gene sequence: CDR1 SGHNT, CDR2 YYREEE (reference sequence). Deletions cut 3 bases from V and 1 base from J, with 7 bases between. The CDR3 reads CASSSTAQETQYF. The CDR3 nucleotides are TGTGCCAGCAGCTCGACAGCCCAAGAGACCCAGTACTTC.

This sequence joins TRBV9 and TRBJ2-7; D may be TRBD2 (6 bases). The CDR3 has 14 amino acids. Germline-derived CDR1 and CDR2 are SGDLS and YYNGEE. The V end was cut by 4 bases, the J end by 6 bases, with 17 bases between. This chain's CDR3 is CASSLEVPGGEQYF. DNA for the CDR3: TGTGCCAGCAGCTTAGAGGTACCCGGGGGCGAGCAGTACTTC. The full variable domain, its missing parts supplied by reference TRBV9 and TRBJ2-7, is DSGVTQTPKHLITATGQRVTLRCSPRSGDLSVYWYQQSLDQGLQFLIQYYNGEERAKGNILERFSAQQFPDLHSELNLSSLELGDSALYFCASSLEVPGGEQYFGPGTRLTVT.

This clone was picked up a small number of times. This chain connects TRBV5-1 to TRBJ2-3; 7 nucleotides line up with TRBD2. Germline CDR1 and CDR2: SGHRS and YFSETQ. V was pared by 3 bases and J by 5 bases, with 6 bases of the junction left unmatched. CDR3 length equals 14 residues. This chain's CDR3 is CASSWTRGRDTQYF. In DNA, the CDR3 is TGCGCCAGCAGCTGGACTAGAGGGAGAGATACGCAGTATTTT.

The sample holds a few counts of this clone. V and J are TRBV6-8 and TRBJ2-6; D call uncertain. Germline V gene lookup returns CDR1 MNHGY and CDR2 SAAAGT. The CDR3 loop spans 17 amino acids. V lost 4 bases, J lost 0 bases, and 13 bases lay in between. The CDR3 DNA sequence: TGTGCCAGCAGTTCCCTTTGGGAAAGCTCTGGGGCCAACGTCCTGACTTTC. This translates into CASSSLWESSGANVLTF.

The V and J genes are TRBV30 and TRBJ2-7, with TRBD2 matching over 7 bases. Germline lookup yields CDR1 GTSNPN and CDR2 SVGIG (reference sequence). There are 12 residues in the CDR3. The V and J ends lost 5 bases and 3 bases, in that order; junction bases with no gene match: 4. Here the CDR3 reads CAWAGENYEQYF. The CDR3, as DNA: TGTGCCTGGGCGGGAGAGAACTACGAGCAGTACTTC.

The CDR3 DNA follows: TGCGCCAGCAGCCAGCGACATTCGAGCGGCTATGGCTACACCTTC. Encoded protein: CASSQRHSSGYGYTF. The V gene is TRBV4-1, the J gene TRBJ1-2; D is uncertain. The CDR3 length is 15 residues. With 3 bases removed from V and 4 bases from J, the gap between germline ends came to 15 bases. Germline-derived CDR1 and CDR2 are MGHRA and YSYEKL.

This clone has only one observation. V usage is TRBV5-8 and J usage is TRBJ2-5; D uncertain. V was clipped by 7 bases and J by 7 bases, with 14 bases between them. The CDR3 spans 12 residues. The V gene's germline CDR1 is SGHTS and CDR2 YDEGEE. The CDR3 loop is CASLQSGGTQYF. The CDR3 region has the DNA TGTGCCAGCCTCCAATCGGGCGGGACCCAGTACTTC.

V is TRBV21-1 and J is TRBJ1-1; TRBD1, the table's D call, was not compared with the DNA. TRBV21-1 is deemed a pseudogene. CDR3 length: 18 amino acids. This CDR3 is CASSKDPLDRAQSTEAFF. CDR3 DNA: TGTGCCAGCAGCAAAGACCCCTTGGACAGGGCCCAGTCCACTGAAGCTTTCTTT.

This clone was seen a handful of times. The chain has TRBV19 and TRBJ2-1, with D uncertain. V dropped 3 bases and J dropped 2 bases, with 8 bases sitting between them. The CDR3 contains 14 residues. The V gene's germline CDR1 is LNHDA and CDR2 SQIVND (reference sequence). The CDR3 region is CASSIPPPYNEQFF. The DNA for the CDR3 is TGTGCCAGTAGTATCCCTCCCCCCTACAATGAGCAGTTCTTC.

The chain recombines TRBV7-2 with TRBJ2-7; TRBD2 is a possible D gene (6 bases). CDR3 size: 15 residues. Germline CDR1 is SGHTA and CDR2 is FQGNSA. V was pared by 0 bases and J by 3 bases, with 12 bases between. The CDR3 here is CASSLAGTEYYEQYF. The CDR3, as DNA: TGTGCCAGCAGCTTAGCCGGGACTGAATACTACGAGCAGTACTTC.

This clone was counted only a few times. The J gene is TRBJ2-7, the V gene TRBV28; D uncertain. V lost 4 bases and J 2 bases, leaving 12 bases between the germline ends. Germline CDR1 reads MDHEN; CDR2 reads SYDVKM. The CDR3 runs 14 residues. The CDR3 nucleotides are TGTGCCAGCAGTTCCAGGTTGCCCCCCTACGAGCAGTACTTC. As protein: CASSSRLPPYEQYF.

The V and J genes are TRBV30 and TRBJ2-5; D might be TRBD2 (5 bases). This CDR3 contains 12 residues. V was shortened by 3 bases and J by 5 bases, with 10 bases between the two germline ends. From germline, CDR1 is GTSNPN and CDR2 SVGIG (reference sequence). The CDR3 here is CAWSPGMETQYF. The CDR3 DNA reads TGTGCCTGGAGCCCCGGGATGGAGACCCAGTACTTC.

This chain uses TRBV20-1 with TRBJ2-5; the D is unclear. The end of the DNA aligns better with TRBJ2-7, so the J call may be wrong. CDR1 and CDR2 from the germline V gene are DFQATT and SNEGSKA (reference sequence). The CDR3 contains 10 residues. The CDR3 DNA reads TGCAGTGCCCTCTCCTACGAGCAGTACTTC. This translates into CSALSYEQYF.

The rearrangement uses TRBV7-9 and TRBJ1-3; D gene unclear. V lost 2 bases and J 7 bases, leaving 9 bases between the germline ends. The germline V gene has CDR1 SEHNR and CDR2 FQNEAQ (reference sequence). This CDR3 is built from 13 residues. The CDR3 reads CASSLIQENTIYF. The CDR3 DNA sequence: TGTGCCAGCAGCTTAATCCAGGAGAACACCATATATTTT.